The clone carrying this T cell receptor (beta chain) was recorded many times. These data originate in a study of T-cell reconstitution after alpha-beta-depleted transplantation in children. This CDR3 contains 15 residues. Germline lookup yields CDR1 SGHRS and CDR2 YFSETQ. V lost 2 bases and J lost 4; bases outside the gene matches: 8. Researchers prepared the TCRbeta library using unique molecular identifiers, the study reports. Using its own MiXCR run on the PCR reads, TCRdb lists one record per CDR3 protein. The profile shows about 230,000 distinct CDR3 sequences, 9.7% of them singletons. The specimen comprised PBMCs from the stem cell graft donor, sampled from the stem cell graft. The chain combines TRBV5-1 with TRBJ2-7; the match to TRBD1 covers 8 bases. This TCR was sampled from a human donor who donated a stem cell graft to a child with SCID. CDR3 region: CASSLLTGEKYEQYF. Here the CDR3 DNA reads TGCGCCAGCAGCTTACTGACAGGGGAAAAGTACGAGCAGTACTTC. Together with reference TRBV5-1 and TRBJ2-7, the CDR3 gives the full variable domain: KAGVTQTPRYLIKTRGQQVTLSCSPISGHRSVSWYQQTPGQGLQFLFEYFSETQRNKGNFPGRFSGRQFSNSRSEMNVSTLELGDSALYLCASSLLTGEKYEQYFGPGTRLTVT.